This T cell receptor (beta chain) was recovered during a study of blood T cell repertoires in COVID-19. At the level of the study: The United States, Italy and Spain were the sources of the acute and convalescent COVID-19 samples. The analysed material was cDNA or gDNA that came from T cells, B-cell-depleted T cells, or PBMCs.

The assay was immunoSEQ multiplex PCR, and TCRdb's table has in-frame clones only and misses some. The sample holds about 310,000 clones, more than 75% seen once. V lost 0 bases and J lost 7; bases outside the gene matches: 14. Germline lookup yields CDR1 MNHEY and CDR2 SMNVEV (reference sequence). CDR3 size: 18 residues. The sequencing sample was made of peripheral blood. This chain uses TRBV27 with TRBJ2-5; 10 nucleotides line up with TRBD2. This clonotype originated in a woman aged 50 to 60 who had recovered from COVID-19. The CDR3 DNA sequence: TGTGCCAGCAGTTTATCGCCGGGACTAGCGAACGAGTGGGGGACCCAGTACTTC. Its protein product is CASSLSPGLANEWGTQYF.